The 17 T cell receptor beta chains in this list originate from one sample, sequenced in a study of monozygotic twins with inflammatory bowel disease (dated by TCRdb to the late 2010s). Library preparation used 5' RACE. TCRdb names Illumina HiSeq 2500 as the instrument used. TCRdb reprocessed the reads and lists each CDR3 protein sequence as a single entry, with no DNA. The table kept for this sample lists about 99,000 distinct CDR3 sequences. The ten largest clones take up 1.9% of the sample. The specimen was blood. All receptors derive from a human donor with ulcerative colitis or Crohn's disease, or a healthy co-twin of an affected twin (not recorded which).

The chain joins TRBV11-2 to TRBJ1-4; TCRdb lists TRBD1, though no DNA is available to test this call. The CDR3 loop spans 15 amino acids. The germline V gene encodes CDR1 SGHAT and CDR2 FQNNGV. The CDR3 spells CASSQTQGPNEKLFF.

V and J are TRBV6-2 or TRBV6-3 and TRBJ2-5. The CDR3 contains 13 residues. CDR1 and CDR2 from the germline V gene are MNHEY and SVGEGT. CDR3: CASSYSNRETQYF.

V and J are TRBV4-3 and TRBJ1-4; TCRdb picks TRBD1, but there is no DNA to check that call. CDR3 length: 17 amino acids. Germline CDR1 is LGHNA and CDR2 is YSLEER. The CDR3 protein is CASSQPLHRSTNEKLFF.

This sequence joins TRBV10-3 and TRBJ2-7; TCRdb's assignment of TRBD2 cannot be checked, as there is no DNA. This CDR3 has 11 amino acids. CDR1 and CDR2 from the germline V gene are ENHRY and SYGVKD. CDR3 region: CAIMARYEQYF.

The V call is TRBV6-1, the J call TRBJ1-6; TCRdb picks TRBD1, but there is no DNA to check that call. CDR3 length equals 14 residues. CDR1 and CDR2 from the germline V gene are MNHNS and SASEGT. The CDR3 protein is CASSRQGASSPLHF.

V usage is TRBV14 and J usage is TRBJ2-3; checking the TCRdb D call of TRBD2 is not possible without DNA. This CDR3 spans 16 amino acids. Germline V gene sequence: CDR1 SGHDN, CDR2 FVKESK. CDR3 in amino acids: CSSSPLAGARRDTQYF.

CDR3 region: CASSSSLARVHEQYF. The chain links TRBV7-9 to TRBJ2-7; the TCRdb D gene call, TRBD1, has no DNA to confirm it. CDR3 length: 15 amino acids. Germline lookup yields CDR1 SEHNR and CDR2 FQNEAQ (reference sequence).

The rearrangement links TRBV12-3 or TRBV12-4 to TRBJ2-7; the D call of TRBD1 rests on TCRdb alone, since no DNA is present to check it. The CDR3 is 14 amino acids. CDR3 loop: CASTHPAGNYEQYF.

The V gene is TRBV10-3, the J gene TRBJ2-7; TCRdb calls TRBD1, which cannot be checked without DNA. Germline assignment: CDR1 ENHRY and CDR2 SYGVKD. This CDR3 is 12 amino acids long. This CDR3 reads CATRQGSYEQYF.

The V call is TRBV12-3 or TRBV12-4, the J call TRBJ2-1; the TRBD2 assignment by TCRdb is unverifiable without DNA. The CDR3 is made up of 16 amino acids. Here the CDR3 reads CAGGTGTSGSYNEQFF.

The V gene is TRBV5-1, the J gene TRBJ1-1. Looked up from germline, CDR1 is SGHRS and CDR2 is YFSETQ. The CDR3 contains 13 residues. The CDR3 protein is CASSLVGDTEAFF.

CDR3 sequence: CASTPGVEPQHF. V and J are TRBV19 and TRBJ1-5; the TCRdb call, TRBD1, lacks DNA for checking. The CDR3 extends over 12 amino acids. The V gene's germline CDR1 is LNHDA and CDR2 SQIVND (reference sequence).

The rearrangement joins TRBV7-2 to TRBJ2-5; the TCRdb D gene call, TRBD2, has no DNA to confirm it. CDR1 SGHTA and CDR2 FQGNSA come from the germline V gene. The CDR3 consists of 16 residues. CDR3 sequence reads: CASSTLSGRSQETQYF.

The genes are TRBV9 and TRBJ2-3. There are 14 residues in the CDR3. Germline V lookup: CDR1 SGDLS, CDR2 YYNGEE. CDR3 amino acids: CASSVAGSTDTQYF.

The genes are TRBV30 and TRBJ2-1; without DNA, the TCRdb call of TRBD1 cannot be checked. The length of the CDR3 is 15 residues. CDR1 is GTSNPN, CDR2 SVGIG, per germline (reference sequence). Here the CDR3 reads CAWETLSGYGGEQFF.

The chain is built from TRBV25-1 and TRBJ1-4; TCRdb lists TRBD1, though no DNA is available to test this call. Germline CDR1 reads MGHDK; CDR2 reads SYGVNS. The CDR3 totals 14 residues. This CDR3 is CASSIPGNDGKLFF.

The CDR3 here is CASTPRREHEQYF. This chain connects TRBV7-2 to TRBJ2-7; TCRdb indicates TRBD2, and absent DNA this call remains unverified. The length of the CDR3 is 13 residues. Germline CDR1 and CDR2: SGHTA and FQGNSA.